A selection of T cell receptor beta chains follows, all from one sample in a study of T-cell memory formation after mild COVID-19. TCRdb itself ran the 5' RACE reads through MiXCR, one entry per CDR3 protein. The repertoire holds 350,000 to 400,000 distinct CDR3 sequences, around 21% seen once, with approximately 12% in the top ten. Sequencing used PBMCs or a T cell subset sorted from them (not recorded which). These receptor sequences come from an adult woman who had mild COVID-19 (a few samples of this study predate the infection). Cell type and time point are not known. The CDR3 runs from the conserved cysteine through the conserved F or W. The order of the fields is D gene, clone size, V gene, J gene, CDR3 length, CDR3 protein, CDR3 DNA. D genes are given only for firm matches. Size is omitted from some rows. Given values are once, few, many or a class for expanded clones.

>-|many|TRBV7-2|TRBJ1-1|12
CASSLLNTEAFF
TGTGCCAGCAGCTTATTGAACACTGAAGCTTTCTTT
>TRBD1|many|TRBV5-1|TRBJ2-7|13
CASSEPGGYEQYF
TGCGCCAGCAGCGAACCAGGGGGCTACGAGCAGTACTTC
>TRBD1|few|TRBV2|TRBJ1-2|14
CARGTGGSNYGYTF
TGTGCCAGAGGGACAGGGGGCTCTAACTATGGCTACACCTTC
>TRBD2|few|TRBV15|TRBJ2-3|14
CATSRDRGVHTQYF
TGTGCCACCAGCAGAGATCGGGGGGTGCATACGCAGTATTTT
>TRBD1|-|TRBV5-1|TRBJ2-3|15
CASSSQGAATDTQYF
TGCGCCAGCAGCTCACAGGGGGCTGCCACAGATACGCAGTATTTT
>TRBD1|few|TRBV12-3/TRBV12-4|TRBJ2-3|15
CASSLPGTAVNTQYF
TGTGCCAGCAGTTTACCTGGGACAGCGGTTAACACGCAGTATTTT
>TRBD1|many|TRBV4-3|TRBJ1-4|17
CASSRGQGTNKYEKLFF
TGCGCCAGCAGCCGTGGACAGGGAACGAATAAGTATGAAAAACTGTTTTTT
>-|few|TRBV2|TRBJ1-1|12
CASSVRFTEAFF
TGTGCCAGCAGTGTCCGGTTCACTGAAGCTTTCTTT
>TRBD2|few|TRBV29-1|TRBJ2-1|17
CSVEGLAGGLWNNEQFF
TGCAGCGTTGAAGGCCTAGCGGGAGGGTTGTGGAACAATGAGCAGTTCTTC
>-|few|TRBV14|TRBJ1-4|12
CASSQDGSLLFF
TGTGCCAGCAGCCAAGACGGGTCCCTTCTGTTTTTT
>-|few|TRBV5-5|TRBJ2-7|11
CASSSILGQYF
TGTGCCAGCAGCTCTATCCTGGGGCAGTACTTC
>TRBD1|-|TRBV7-9|TRBJ2-7|14
CASSTDRGRYEQYF
TGTGCCAGCAGCACGGACAGGGGGAGGTACGAGCAGTACTTC
>-|-|TRBV7-2|TRBJ1-2|12
CASSRELGGYTF
TGTGCCAGCAGCCGCGAATTGGGCGGCTACACCTTC
>-|many|TRBV15|TRBJ2-5|15
CATSRDPGPQETQYF
TGTGCCACCAGCAGAGATCCCGGTCCTCAAGAGACCCAGTACTTC
>-|-|TRBV20-1|TRBJ2-5|14
CSARGTPYQETQYF
TGCAGTGCTAGGGGGACTCCGTACCAAGAGACCCAGTACTTC
>TRBD1|-|TRBV27|TRBJ2-7|14
CASSSGTGIYEQYF
TGTGCCAGCAGTTCTGGGACAGGGATTTACGAGCAGTACTTC
>-|-|TRBV7-2|TRBJ2-1|13
CASSLAQGGKQFF
TGTGCCAGCAGCTTAGCACAGGGTGGCAAGCAGTTCTTC
>TRBD1|-|TRBV5-1|TRBJ1-1|14
CASSPHRQGSEAFF
TGCGCCAGCAGCCCTCACAGACAGGGCTCTGAAGCTTTCTTT
>TRBD1|-|TRBV12-3/TRBV12-4|TRBJ1-2|16
CASSRTQGQGDYGYTF
TGTGCCAGCAGTCGGACGCAGGGACAGGGGGATTATGGCTACACCTTC
>TRBD1|-|TRBV7-2|TRBJ2-5|14
CASSSDRAWKTQYF
TGTGCCAGCAGCTCAGACAGGGCTTGGAAGACCCAGTACTTC
>-|few|TRBV5-1|TRBJ1-3|14
CASSLEYGGNTIYF
TGCGCCAGCAGCTTGGAATATGGCGGAAACACCATATATTTT
>-|many|TRBV7-2|TRBJ2-7|14
CASSLIRGGGEQYF
TGTGCCAGCAGCTTAATCAGGGGGGGCGGCGAGCAGTACTTC
>TRBD2|few|TRBV11-3|TRBJ2-1|16
CASSLRAGGPDNEQFF
TGTGCCAGCAGCTTAAGGGCGGGAGGGCCTGACAATGAGCAGTTCTTC
>-|few|TRBV12-3/TRBV12-4|TRBJ1-5|14
CASSLTEGRDPGHF
TGTGCCAGCAGTTTAACGGAGGGCCGGGATCCAGGGCATTTT
>TRBD2|once|TRBV20-1|TRBJ2-1|12
CSARLAGGPQFF
TGCAGTGCTAGACTAGCGGGGGGTCCTCAGTTCTTC
>TRBD1|few|TRBV6-1|TRBJ2-1|13
CASSITGVGEQFF
TGTGCCAGCAGTATAACAGGGGTCGGTGAGCAGTTCTTC
>TRBD2|-|TRBV5-1|TRBJ2-3|16
CASSSPTSGRTDTQYF
TGCGCCAGCAGCTCTCCGACTAGCGGGCGCACAGATACGCAGTATTTT
>-|-|TRBV7-9|TRBJ2-5|15
CASSPFGQPQETQYF
TGTGCCAGCAGCCCATTTGGGCAGCCCCAAGAGACCCAGTACTTC
>TRBD2|few|TRBV12-3/TRBV12-4|TRBJ2-5|16
CASSLPGTIRLETQYF
TGTGCCAGCAGTTTACCCGGGACTATCCGGTTAGAGACCCAGTACTTC
>-|-|TRBV19|TRBJ2-3|15
CASSIGPGGGDTQYF
TGTGCCAGTAGTATAGGACCCGGGGGAGGAGATACGCAGTATTTT
>-|-|TRBV6-6|TRBJ1-1|12
CASSYAVQGAFF
TGTGCCAGCAGTTACGCCGTCCAAGGGGCTTTCTTT
>-|few|TRBV4-2|TRBJ2-5|15
CASSQDLAGWETQYF
TGTGCCAGCAGCCAAGATTTGGCGGGCTGGGAGACCCAGTACTTC
>-|-|TRBV30|TRBJ1-2|13
CAWSVNSRYGYTF
TGTGCCTGGAGTGTGAACAGCCGCTATGGCTACACCTTC
>TRBD1|-|TRBV9|TRBJ1-4|16
CASSAKTGFANEKLFF
TGTGCCAGCAGCGCGAAGACAGGGTTCGCTAATGAAAAACTGTTTTTT
>-|-|TRBV5-4|TRBJ2-1|15
CASSLRYGAGREQFF
TGTGCCAGCAGCCTCAGGTATGGGGCAGGCCGAGAGCAGTTCTTC
>-|few|TRBV5-4|TRBJ2-5|15
CASTSKSEPQETQYF
TGTGCCAGCACCTCAAAGAGCGAGCCACAAGAGACCCAGTACTTC
>-|few|TRBV20-1|TRBJ2-1|15
CSARDLGRSYNEQFF
TGCAGTGCTAGAGATCTGGGGAGGTCCTACAATGAGCAGTTCTTC
>-|-|TRBV18|TRBJ1-1|14
CASSGLSGVTEAFF
TGTGCCAGCTCAGGGCTTTCGGGGGTTACTGAAGCTTTCTTT
>-|-|TRBV5-1|TRBJ1-4|15
CASSPKDGRTKKLFF
TGCGCCAGCAGCCCAAAGGACGGGAGGACTAAAAAACTGTTTTTT
>-|-|TRBV7-6|TRBJ2-5|14
CASSLGAQQETQYF
TGTGCAAGCAGCTTAGGTGCACAGCAAGAGACCCAGTACTTC
>-|-|TRBV5-1|TRBJ2-3|13
CASSWRGEDTQYF
TGCGCCAGCAGCTGGAGGGGCGAAGATACGCAGTATTTT
>TRBD2|-|TRBV19|TRBJ2-1|14
CASSSGREYNEQFF
TGTGCCAGTAGTAGCGGGAGGGAGTACAATGAGCAGTTCTTC
>-|-|TRBV24-1|TRBJ2-3|15
CATSDLVPGGDTQYF
TGTGCCACCAGTGATCTAGTCCCTGGAGGAGATACGCAGTATTTT
>-|-|TRBV15|TRBJ2-3|13
CATTHRGTDTQYF
TGTGCCACCACCCACAGGGGCACAGATACGCAGTATTTT
>-|-|TRBV18|TRBJ2-7|15
CASSPPGPAYYEQYF
TGTGCCAGCTCACCACCGGGTCCAGCCTACTACGAGCAGTACTTC